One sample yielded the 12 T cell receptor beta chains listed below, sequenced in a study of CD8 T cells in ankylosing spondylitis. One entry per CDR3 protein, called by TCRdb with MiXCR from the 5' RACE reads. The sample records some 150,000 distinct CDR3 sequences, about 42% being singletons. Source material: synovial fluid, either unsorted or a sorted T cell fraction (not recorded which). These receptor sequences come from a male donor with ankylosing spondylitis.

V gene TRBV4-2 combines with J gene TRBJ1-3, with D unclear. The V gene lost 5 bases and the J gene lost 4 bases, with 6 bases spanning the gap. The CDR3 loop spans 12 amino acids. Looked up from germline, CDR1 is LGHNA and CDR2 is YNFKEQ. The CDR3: CASSFTGNTIYF. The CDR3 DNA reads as TGTGCCAGCAGCTTTACGGGAAACACCATATATTTT.

The CDR3 DNA is TGCGCCAGCAGCCACAAACCGGGACGGTTTATCGGGGGAACTGAAGCTTTCTTT. This translates into CASSHKPGRFIGGTEAFF. The genes are TRBV4-1 and TRBJ1-1, with D possibly being TRBD1 (5 bases). Trimming left V 3 bases short and J 5 bases short, with 25 bases between. Per germline, CDR1 MGHRA and CDR2 YSYEKL. CDR3 length: 18 residues.

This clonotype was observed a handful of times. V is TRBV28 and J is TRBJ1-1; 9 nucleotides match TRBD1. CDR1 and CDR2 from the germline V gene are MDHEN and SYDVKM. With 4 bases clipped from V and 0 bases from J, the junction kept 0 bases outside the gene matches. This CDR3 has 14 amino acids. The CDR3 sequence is CASSYRGLNTEAFF. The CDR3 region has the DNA TGTGCCAGCAGTTACAGGGGGCTGAACACTGAAGCTTTCTTT.

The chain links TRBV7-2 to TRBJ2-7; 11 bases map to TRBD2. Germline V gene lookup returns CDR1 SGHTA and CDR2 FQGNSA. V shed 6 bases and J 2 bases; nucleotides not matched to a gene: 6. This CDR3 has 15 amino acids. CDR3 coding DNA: TGTGCCAGCAGTAGTACTAGCGGGGGACCCTACGAGCAGTACTTC. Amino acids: CASSSTSGGPYEQYF. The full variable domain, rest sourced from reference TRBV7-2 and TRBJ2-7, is GAGVSQSPSNKVTEKGKDVELRCDPISGHTALYWYRQSLGQGLEFLIYFQGNSAPDKSGLPSDRFSAERTGGSVSTLTIQRTQQEDSAVYLCASSSTSGGPYEQYFGPGTRLTVT.

Written as DNA, the CDR3 is TGTGCCAGCAGCCAAGATCTGGACTCAGTTGGTGGCTACACCTTC. It is translated as CASSQDLDSVGGYTF. The chain employs TRBV4-2 and TRBJ1-2; D not resolved. The CDR3 contains 15 residues. Trimming removed 0 bases from V and 7 bases from J, with 15 bases in between. In germline, CDR1 is LGHNA, CDR2 YNFKEQ.

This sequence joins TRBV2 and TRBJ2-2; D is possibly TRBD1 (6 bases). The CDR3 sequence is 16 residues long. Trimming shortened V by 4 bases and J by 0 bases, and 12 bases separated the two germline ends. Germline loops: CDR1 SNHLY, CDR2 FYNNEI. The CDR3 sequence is CASSGYRAPNTGELFF. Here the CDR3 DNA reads TGTGCCAGCAGTGGGTACAGGGCTCCGAACACCGGGGAGCTGTTTTTT.

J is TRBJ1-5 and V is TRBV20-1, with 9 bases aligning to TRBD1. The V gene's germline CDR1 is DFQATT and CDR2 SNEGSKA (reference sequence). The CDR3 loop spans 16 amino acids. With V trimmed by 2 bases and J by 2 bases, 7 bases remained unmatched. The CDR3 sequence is CSARKQGACCNQPQHF. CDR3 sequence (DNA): TGCAGTGCTAGAAAACAGGGGGCTTGCTGCAATCAGCCCCAGCATTTT.

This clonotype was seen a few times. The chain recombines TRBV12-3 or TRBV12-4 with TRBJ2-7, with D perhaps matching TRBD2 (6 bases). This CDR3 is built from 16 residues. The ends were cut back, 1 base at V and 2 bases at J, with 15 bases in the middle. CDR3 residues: CASSLGLAGEAYEQYF. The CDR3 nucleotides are TGTGCCAGCAGTTTAGGCCTGGCCGGGGAGGCCTACGAGCAGTACTTC.

The CDR3 coding sequence is TGTGCCAGCAGCTTCGGGACTAGCAGTTACAATGAGCAGTTCTTC. This sequence encodes CASSFGTSSYNEQFF. J is TRBJ2-1 and V is TRBV13; 9 bases align to TRBD2. J lost 4 bases, V lost 3 bases, and 4 bases had no gene match. CDR3 length: 15 residues. Germline assignment: CDR1 PRHDT and CDR2 FYEKMQ (reference sequence).

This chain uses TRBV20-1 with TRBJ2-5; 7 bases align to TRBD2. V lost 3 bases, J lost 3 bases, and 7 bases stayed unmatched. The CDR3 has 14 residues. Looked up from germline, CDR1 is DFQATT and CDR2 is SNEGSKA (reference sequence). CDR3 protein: CSARAGGGEETQYF. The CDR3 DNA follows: TGCAGTGCTAGGGCCGGCGGGGGTGAAGAGACCCAGTACTTC.

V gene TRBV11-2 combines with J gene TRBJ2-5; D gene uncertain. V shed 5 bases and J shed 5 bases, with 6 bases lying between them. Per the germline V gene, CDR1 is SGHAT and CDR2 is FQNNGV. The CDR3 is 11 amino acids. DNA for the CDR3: TGTGCCAGCAGCGTGGGTGAGACCCAGTACTTC. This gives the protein CASSVGETQYF.

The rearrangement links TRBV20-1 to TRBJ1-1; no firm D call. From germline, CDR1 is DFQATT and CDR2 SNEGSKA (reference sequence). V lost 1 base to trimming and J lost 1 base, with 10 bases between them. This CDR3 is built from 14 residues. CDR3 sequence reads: CSARVPDQNTEAFF. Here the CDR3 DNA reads TGCAGTGCTAGAGTCCCAGACCAGAACACTGAAGCTTTCTTT.